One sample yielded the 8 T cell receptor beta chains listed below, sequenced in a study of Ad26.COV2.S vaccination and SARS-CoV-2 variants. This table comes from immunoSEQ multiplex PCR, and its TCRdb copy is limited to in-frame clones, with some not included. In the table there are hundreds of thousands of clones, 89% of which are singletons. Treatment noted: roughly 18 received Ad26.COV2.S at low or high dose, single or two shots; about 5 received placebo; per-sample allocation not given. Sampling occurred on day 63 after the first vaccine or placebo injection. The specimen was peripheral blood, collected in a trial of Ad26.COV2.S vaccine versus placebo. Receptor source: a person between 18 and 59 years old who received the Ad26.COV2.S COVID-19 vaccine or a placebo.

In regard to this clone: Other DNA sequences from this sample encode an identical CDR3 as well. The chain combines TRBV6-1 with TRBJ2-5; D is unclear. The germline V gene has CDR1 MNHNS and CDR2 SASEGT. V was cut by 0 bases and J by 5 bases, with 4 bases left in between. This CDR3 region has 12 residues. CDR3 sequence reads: CASSEARETQYF. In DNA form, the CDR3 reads TGTGCCAGCAGTGAAGCGAGGGAGACCCAGTACTTC.

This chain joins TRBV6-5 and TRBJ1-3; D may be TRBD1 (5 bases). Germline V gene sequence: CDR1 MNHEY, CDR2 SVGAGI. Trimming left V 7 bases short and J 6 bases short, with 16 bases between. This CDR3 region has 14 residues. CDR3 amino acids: CASIGGGNENTIYF. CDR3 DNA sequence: TGTGCCAGCATCGGTGGGGGGAATGAAAACACCATATATTTT.

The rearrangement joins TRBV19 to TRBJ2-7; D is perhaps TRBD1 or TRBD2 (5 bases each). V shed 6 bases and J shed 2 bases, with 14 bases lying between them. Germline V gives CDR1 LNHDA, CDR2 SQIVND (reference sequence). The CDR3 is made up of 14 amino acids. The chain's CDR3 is CASSPNGATYEQYF. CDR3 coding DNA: TGTGCCAGTAGCCCAAACGGGGCTACCTACGAGCAGTACTTC.

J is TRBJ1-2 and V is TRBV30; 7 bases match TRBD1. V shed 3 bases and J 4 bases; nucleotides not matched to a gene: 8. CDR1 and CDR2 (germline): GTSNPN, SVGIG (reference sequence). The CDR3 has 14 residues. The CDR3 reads CAWRGTGVLYGYTF. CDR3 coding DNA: TGTGCCTGGAGGGGTACAGGGGTACTCTATGGCTACACCTTC.

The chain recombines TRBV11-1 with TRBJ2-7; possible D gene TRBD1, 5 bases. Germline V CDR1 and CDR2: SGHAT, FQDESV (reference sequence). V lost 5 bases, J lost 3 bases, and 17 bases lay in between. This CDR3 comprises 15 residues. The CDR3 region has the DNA TGTGCCAGCAGCCGAGCAGGGATAACGAGCTACGAGCAGTACTTC. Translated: CASSRAGITSYEQYF. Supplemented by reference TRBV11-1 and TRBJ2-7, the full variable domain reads EAEVAQSPRYKITEKSQAVAFWCDPISGHATLYWYRQILGQGPELLVQFQDESVVDDSQLPKDRFSAERLKGVDSTLKIQPAELGDSAMYLCASSRAGITSYEQYFGPGTRLTVT.

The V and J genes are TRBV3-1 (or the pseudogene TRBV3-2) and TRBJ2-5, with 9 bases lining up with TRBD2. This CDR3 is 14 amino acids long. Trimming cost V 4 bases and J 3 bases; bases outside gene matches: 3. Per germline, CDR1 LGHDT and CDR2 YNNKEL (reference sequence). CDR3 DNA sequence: TGTGCCAGCAGCCTAAGGACTAGCGAAGAGACCCAGTACTTC. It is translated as CASSLRTSEETQYF.

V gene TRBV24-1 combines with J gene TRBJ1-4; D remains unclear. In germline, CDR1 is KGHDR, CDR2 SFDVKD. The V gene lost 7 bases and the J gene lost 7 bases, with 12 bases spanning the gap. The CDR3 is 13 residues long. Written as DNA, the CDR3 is TGTGCCACCAGAACCGGCTCGGGTGAAAAACTGTTTTTT. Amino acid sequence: CATRTGSGEKLFF.

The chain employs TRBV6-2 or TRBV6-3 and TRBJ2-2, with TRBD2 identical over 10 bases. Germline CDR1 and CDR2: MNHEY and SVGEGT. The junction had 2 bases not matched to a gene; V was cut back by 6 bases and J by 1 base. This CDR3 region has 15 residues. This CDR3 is CASSPSGGNTGELFF. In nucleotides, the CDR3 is TGTGCCAGCAGCCCTAGCGGGGGGAACACCGGGGAGCTGTTTTTT.